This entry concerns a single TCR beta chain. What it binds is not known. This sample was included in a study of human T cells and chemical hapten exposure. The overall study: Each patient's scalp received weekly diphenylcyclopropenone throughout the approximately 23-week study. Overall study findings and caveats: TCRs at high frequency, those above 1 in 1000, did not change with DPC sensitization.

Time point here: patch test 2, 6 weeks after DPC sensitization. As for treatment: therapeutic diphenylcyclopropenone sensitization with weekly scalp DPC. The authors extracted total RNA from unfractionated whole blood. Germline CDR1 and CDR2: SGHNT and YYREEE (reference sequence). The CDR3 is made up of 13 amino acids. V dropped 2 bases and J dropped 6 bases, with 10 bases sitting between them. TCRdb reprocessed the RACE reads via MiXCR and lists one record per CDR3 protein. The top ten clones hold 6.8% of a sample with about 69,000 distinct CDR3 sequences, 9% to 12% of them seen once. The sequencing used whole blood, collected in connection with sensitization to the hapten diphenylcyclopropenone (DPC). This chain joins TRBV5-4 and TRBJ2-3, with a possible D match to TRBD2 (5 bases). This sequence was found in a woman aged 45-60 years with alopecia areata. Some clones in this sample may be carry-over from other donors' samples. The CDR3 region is CASSLDEGDTQYF. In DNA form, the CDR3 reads TGTGCCAGCAGCTTAGATGAGGGCGATACGCAGTATTTT.